The 32 T cell receptor beta chains in this list originate from one sample, sequenced in a study of technical replicates of blood from several donors. Only in-frame clones appear in the TCRdb table, and some are missing; sequencing was by immunoSEQ multiplex PCR. The table records about 100,000 clones, approximately 94% of them present only once. The sample was T cells isolated from PBMCs. The origin of the receptors is a human donor in good health.

The J gene is TRBJ2-1, the V gene TRBV10-2; D perhaps matches TRBD1 (6 bases). Germline V lookup: CDR1 WSHSY, CDR2 SAAADI. Trimming cost V 7 bases and J 0 bases, with 16 bases left between them. This CDR3 is 16 amino acids long. CDR3 residues: CASTHGTMSSYNEQFF. The CDR3 DNA sequence: TGCGCCAGCACGCATGGGACAATGAGCTCCTACAATGAGCAGTTCTTC.

The chain carries TRBV9 and TRBJ2-7, with 8 bases aligning to TRBD1. V lost 2 bases and J lost 1; bases outside the gene matches: 5. CDR1 and CDR2 from the germline V gene are SGDLS and YYNGEE. The CDR3 is 15 residues long. CDR3 amino acids: CASSVTGTGSYEQYF. The DNA for the CDR3 is TGTGCCAGCAGCGTTACCGGGACAGGATCCTACGAGCAGTACTTC. The variable domain in full, completed from reference TRBV9 and TRBJ2-7, reads DSGVTQTPKHLITATGQRVTLRCSPRSGDLSVYWYQQSLDQGLQFLIQYYNGEERAKGNILERFSAQQFPDLHSELNLSSLELGDSALYFCASSVTGTGSYEQYFGPGTRLTVT.

The CDR3 nucleotides are TGTGCCAGTAGTATCCAGGGCAGGCTTAATGAAAAACTGTTTTTT. This encodes CASSIQGRLNEKLFF. This chain uses TRBV19 with TRBJ1-4; D is perhaps TRBD1 (5 bases). CDR1 and CDR2 from the germline V gene are LNHDA and SQIVND (reference sequence). The ends were cut back, 3 bases at V and 4 bases at J, with 12 bases in the middle. CDR3 size: 15 residues.

This chain links TRBV7-7 with TRBJ2-2, with D possibly matching TRBD2 (5 bases). The CDR3 runs to 13 residues. V was pared by 5 bases and J by 5 bases, with 9 bases between. Germline V gives CDR1 SSHAT, CDR2 FNYEAQ (reference sequence). Here the CDR3 DNA reads TGTGCCAGCAGCCGGACTCAGACCGGGGAGCTGTTTTTT. Amino acid sequence: CASSRTQTGELFF.

This clone was detected a few times. The chain has TRBV27 and TRBJ1-1, with D perhaps TRBD1 (5 bases). CDR1 MNHEY and CDR2 SMNVEV come from the germline V gene (reference sequence). This CDR3 region has 13 residues. Trimming took 3 bases from V and 1 from J, leaving 6 bases between them. The CDR3 reads CASSFQGNTEAFF. The DNA for the CDR3 is TGTGCCAGCAGTTTTCAGGGGAACACTGAAGCTTTCTTT.

This chain links TRBV21-1 with TRBJ1-6. TRBV21-1 counts as a pseudogene. This CDR3 comprises 15 residues. In nucleotides, the CDR3 is TGTGCCAGCAGCAAAAAGCGGGGGGGCTATTCACCCCTCCACTTT. Its protein is CASSKKRGGYSPLHF.

V gene TRBV10-1 combines with J gene TRBJ2-7; 7 positions agree with TRBD2. Germline CDR1 is WNHNN and CDR2 is SYGVQD (reference sequence). J was trimmed by 3 bases and V by 8 bases; bases with no gene match: 1. The CDR3 has 11 residues. The CDR3, as DNA: TGCGCCAGCTCGGGGGGCTACGAGCAGTACTTC. Protein: CASSGGYEQYF.

The rearrangement links TRBV25-1 to TRBJ2-5; possibly TRBD2 for D (7 bases). The CDR3 extends over 14 amino acids. CDR1 is MGHDK, CDR2 SYGVNS, per germline. The V and J ends lost 5 bases and 4 bases respectively, with 14 bases between them. CDR3 amino acids: CASSWGGPRETQYF. CDR3 nucleotide sequence: TGTGCCAGCAGTTGGGGGGGGCCTCGAGAGACCCAGTACTTC.

This chain connects TRBV5-4 to TRBJ2-1, with TRBD1 matching 7 bases. With 4 bases clipped from V and 4 bases from J, the junction kept 11 bases outside the gene matches. CDR1 and CDR2 from the germline V gene are SGHNT and YYREEE (reference sequence). The CDR3 contains 16 residues. CDR3 in amino acids: CASSLRTGVRYNEQFF. The CDR3 DNA reads as TGTGCCAGCAGCCTAAGGACAGGAGTTCGTTACAATGAGCAGTTCTTC. The whole variable domain, filled in from reference TRBV5-4 and TRBJ2-1, reads ETGVTQSPTHLIKTRGQQVTLRCSSQSGHNTVSWYQQALGQGPQFIFQYYREEENGRGNFPPRFSGLQFPNYSSELNVNALELDDSALYLCASSLRTGVRYNEQFFGPGTRLTVL.

Regarding this clone: The sample carries other DNA sequences with the same CDR3. The chain is built from TRBV29-1 and TRBJ2-7, with 12 bases fitting TRBD1. Trimming took 4 bases from V and 5 from J; bases not matched to a gene: 6. Germline loops: CDR1 SQVTM, CDR2 ANQGSEA. This CDR3 is built from 14 residues. CDR3 loop: CSVAMGQGADEQYF. In nucleotides, the CDR3 is TGCAGCGTTGCCATGGGACAGGGGGCTGACGAGCAGTACTTC.

The chain links TRBV30 to TRBJ2-1, with 7 bases identical to TRBD2. V dropped 3 bases and J dropped 12; count of bases not matched to a gene: 5. The CDR3 is 11 amino acids. Germline V gene lookup returns CDR1 GTSNPN and CDR2 SVGIG (reference sequence). The CDR3 sequence: CAWSPSGGQFF. CDR3 sequence (DNA): TGTGCCTGGAGCCCCTCGGGAGGGCAGTTCTTC.

The sample holds one count of this clone. The chain couples TRBV25-1 to TRBJ2-2; no definite D call. CDR1 is MGHDK, CDR2 SYGVNS, per germline. The CDR3 is 11 residues long. V was trimmed by 3 bases and J by 8 bases, leaving 4 bases between them. For the CDR3, the DNA is TGTGCCAGCAGTGATTCAGGGGAGCTGTTTTTT. Translating it yields CASSDSGELFF.

V usage is TRBV9 and J usage is TRBJ2-5; the match to TRBD2 covers 11 bases. V was clipped by 4 bases and J by 5 bases; unmatched bases: 13. CDR1 and CDR2 from the germline V gene are SGDLS and YYNGEE. This CDR3 region has 17 residues. The CDR3 loop is CASSPLLAGGGWETQYF. CDR3 nucleotide sequence: TGTGCCAGCAGCCCCCTTCTAGCGGGGGGCGGTTGGGAGACCCAGTACTTC. Full variable domain (missing parts from reference TRBV9 and TRBJ2-5): DSGVTQTPKHLITATGQRVTLRCSPRSGDLSVYWYQQSLDQGLQFLIQYYNGEERAKGNILERFSAQQFPDLHSELNLSSLELGDSALYFCASSPLLAGGGWETQYFGPGTRLLVL.

The V gene is TRBV5-5, the J gene TRBJ2-2; 8 nucleotides align to TRBD2. CDR1 and CDR2 from the germline V gene are SGHKS and YYEKEE (reference sequence). The CDR3 spans 20 residues. The J segment lost 2 bases and the V segment lost 1 base, leaving 16 bases of the junction unmatched. The CDR3 bases are TGTGCCAGCAGCTTGCGTAGACTAGCGAAATTGTTATCCAACACCGGGGAGCTGTTTTTT. This translates into CASSLRRLAKLLSNTGELFF.

This clone was counted once. V usage is TRBV19 and J usage is TRBJ1-2; 9 nucleotides match TRBD1. The CDR3 is 12 amino acids. From germline, CDR1 is LNHDA and CDR2 SQIVND (reference sequence). Losses at the gene ends were 7 bases for V and 7 bases for J; bases not matched to a gene: 4. CDR3 sequence: CASNGQGFGYTF. The CDR3 nucleotides are TGTGCCAGTAACGGACAGGGGTTTGGCTACACCTTC.

This sequence joins TRBV19 and TRBJ2-1; TRBD1 matches 9 bases. The CDR3 has 18 residues. The germline V gene encodes CDR1 LNHDA and CDR2 SQIVND (reference sequence). J lost 2 bases, V lost 10 bases, and 18 bases had no gene match. CDR3 sequence: CATSGQGKFSSTYNEQFF. The CDR3 DNA follows: TGTGCCACCTCGGGACAGGGTAAATTCAGTAGCACCTACAATGAGCAGTTCTTC. The whole variable domain, remainder taken from reference TRBV19 and TRBJ2-1, is DGGITQSPKYLFRKEGQNVTLSCEQNLNHDAMYWYRQDPGQGLRLIYYSQIVNDFQKGDIAEGYSVSREKKESFPLTVTSAQKNPTAFYLCATSGQGKFSSTYNEQFFGPGTRLTVL.

The chain links TRBV2 to TRBJ1-2; D uncertain. Per the germline V gene, CDR1 is SNHLY and CDR2 is FYNNEI. Trimming took 2 bases from V and 0 from J, leaving 10 bases between them. This CDR3 has 15 residues. This CDR3 is CASSEPTAANYGYTF. The CDR3, as DNA: TGTGCCAGCAGTGAACCCACAGCCGCTAACTATGGCTACACCTTC.

This chain uses TRBV7-3 with TRBJ2-3; 12 bases agree with TRBD2. Germline V gene sequence: CDR1 SGHTA, CDR2 FQGTGA. V dropped 5 bases and J dropped 1; count of bases not matched to a gene: 7. The CDR3 is made up of 17 amino acids. The CDR3 DNA reads as TGTGCCAGCAGCCGAGCTCGGACTAGCGGGGGCACAGATACGCAGTATTTT. It encodes CASSRARTSGGTDTQYF.

This clone came up once. The chain carries TRBV6-1 and TRBJ2-7; a weak D match, TRBD1 (5 bases). The CDR3 is made up of 14 amino acids. V lost 1 base, J lost 2 bases, and 9 bases lay in between. Germline CDR1 and CDR2: MNHNS and SASEGT. Here the CDR3 DNA reads TGTGCCAGCAGTGAAGGACAGAGACCCTACGAGCAGTACTTC. It specifies CASSEGQRPYEQYF.

The sample holds one count of this clone. The chain is built from TRBV5-4 and TRBJ2-1; 14 bases agree with TRBD2. CDR1 is SGHNT and CDR2 is YYREEE in the germline V gene (reference sequence). After removal of 0 bases from V and 0 bases from J, the junction contained 5 bases not matched to a gene. This CDR3 is 19 amino acids long. The CDR3 loop reads CASSLVGTSGSTSYNEQFF. CDR3 nucleotides: TGTGCCAGCAGCTTGGTTGGGACTAGCGGGAGCACCTCCTACAATGAGCAGTTCTTC.

This chain links TRBV7-6 with TRBJ2-7; D is unclear. This CDR3 has 15 residues. The V and J ends lost 1 base and 0 bases respectively, with 10 bases between them. Germline V gene sequence: CDR1 SGHVS, CDR2 FNYEAQ. For the CDR3, the DNA is TGTGCCAGCAGCTTAGGCGGTAAAAGCTCCTACGAGCAGTACTTC. Protein: CASSLGGKSSYEQYF.

The rearrangement links TRBV5-4 to TRBJ1-1; D is undetermined. Germline CDR1 and CDR2: SGHNT and YYREEE (reference sequence). Trimming pared 4 bases from V and 6 bases from J, leaving 13 bases between. The CDR3 totals 13 residues. Here the CDR3 DNA reads TGTGCCAGCAGCCATACTGATGTGGCTGAAGCTTTCTTT. Translation: CASSHTDVAEAFF.

V gene TRBV10-1 combines with J gene TRBJ1-5; D might be TRBD1 (5 bases). V lost 3 bases and J 6 bases, leaving 18 bases between the germline ends. The CDR3 length is 16 residues. In germline, CDR1 is WNHNN, CDR2 SYGVQD (reference sequence). CDR3 sequence reads: CASSEECGGVVQPQHF. The CDR3 DNA follows: TGCGCCAGCAGTGAAGAGTGTGGGGGGGTCGTTCAGCCCCAGCATTTT.

This clone was seen a single time. V usage is TRBV9 and J usage is TRBJ2-5; D is perhaps TRBD2 (6 bases). Trimming shortened V by 0 bases and J by 2 bases, and 11 bases separated the two germline ends. The CDR3 length is 15 residues. CDR1 and CDR2 (germline): SGDLS, YYNGEE. The CDR3 nucleotides are TGTGCCAGCAGCGTAGCGGTAGCGGCTCAAGAGACCCAGTACTTC. Translating gives CASSVAVAAQETQYF.

This sequence joins TRBV6-4 and TRBJ1-1; D unresolved. Germline CDR1 MRHNA, CDR2 SNTAGT. The CDR3 has 14 amino acids. Trimming pared 8 bases from V and 4 bases from J, leaving 17 bases between. The DNA of the CDR3 is TGTGCCAGCCGCGTACCGGGATGGGGCACTGAAGCTTTCTTT. Amino acids: CASRVPGWGTEAFF.

The chain employs TRBV27 and TRBJ2-1; 7 bases align to TRBD1. The germline V gene encodes CDR1 MNHEY and CDR2 SMNVEV (reference sequence). The trim removed 4 bases at V and 0 bases at J, leaving 3 bases unmatched. The CDR3 totals 15 residues. The CDR3 coding sequence is TGTGCCAGCAGTTCCCGGGACAGCTCCTACAATGAGCAGTTCTTC. It codes for CASSSRDSSYNEQFF.

The chain has TRBV30 and TRBJ1-3, with unresolved D. CDR1 and CDR2 from the germline V gene are GTSNPN and SVGIG (reference sequence). V lost 5 bases and J 0 bases, leaving 11 bases between the germline ends. This CDR3 has 14 amino acids. CDR3 bases: TGTGCCTGGGGACTCTCAAGCTCTGGAAACACCATATATTTT. Its protein product is CAWGLSSSGNTIYF.

CDR3 sequence: CASSSSGSRGVPEAFF. In DNA form, the CDR3 reads TGTGCCAGCAGCTCTAGCGGGAGTAGGGGGGTCCCTGAAGCTTTCTTT. This rearrangement joins TRBV11-3 to TRBJ1-1; weak D call: TRBD1 (6 bases). This CDR3 contains 16 residues. The germline V and J ends were trimmed by 4 bases and 6 bases, with 21 bases remaining between them. Germline CDR1 and CDR2: SGHNT and YENEEA.

This sequence joins TRBV6-5 and TRBJ1-2; tentative D call: TRBD1 (5 bases). V lost 3 bases, J lost 7 bases, and 15 bases lay in between. CDR1 MNHEY and CDR2 SVGAGI come from the germline V gene. The CDR3 is 14 residues long. CDR3 amino acids: CASSYLGETPGYTF. CDR3 nucleotides: TGTGCCAGCAGTTATCTAGGGGAAACTCCTGGCTACACCTTC.

The CDR3 DNA reads TGTGCCAGCAGCGTAGTCCACGCGAGGGGCTACACCTTC. This gives the protein CASSVVHARGYTF. V and J are TRBV9 and TRBJ1-2; D gene uncertain. V was trimmed by 0 bases and J by 8 bases, leaving 11 bases between them. From germline, CDR1 is SGDLS and CDR2 YYNGEE. The CDR3 is made up of 13 amino acids.

The chain uses TRBV7-2 and TRBJ2-1; 9 nucleotides align to TRBD2. Per the germline V gene, CDR1 is SGHTA and CDR2 is FQGNSA. The CDR3 spans 15 residues. V was pared by 5 bases and J by 7 bases, with 9 bases of the junction left unmatched. The DNA of the CDR3 is TGTGCCAGCAGCATCACGCCGGGACTAGCAAATGAGCAGTTCTTC. This encodes CASSITPGLANEQFF.

This chain links TRBV2 with TRBJ1-1, with D hard to call. V was trimmed by 1 base and J by 11 bases, leaving 8 bases between them. The germline V gene has CDR1 SNHLY and CDR2 FYNNEI. This CDR3 comprises 11 residues. The CDR3 nucleotides read TGTGCCAGCAGTGAAGGGAGTGAGGCTTTCTTT. Amino acid sequence: CASSEGSEAFF.